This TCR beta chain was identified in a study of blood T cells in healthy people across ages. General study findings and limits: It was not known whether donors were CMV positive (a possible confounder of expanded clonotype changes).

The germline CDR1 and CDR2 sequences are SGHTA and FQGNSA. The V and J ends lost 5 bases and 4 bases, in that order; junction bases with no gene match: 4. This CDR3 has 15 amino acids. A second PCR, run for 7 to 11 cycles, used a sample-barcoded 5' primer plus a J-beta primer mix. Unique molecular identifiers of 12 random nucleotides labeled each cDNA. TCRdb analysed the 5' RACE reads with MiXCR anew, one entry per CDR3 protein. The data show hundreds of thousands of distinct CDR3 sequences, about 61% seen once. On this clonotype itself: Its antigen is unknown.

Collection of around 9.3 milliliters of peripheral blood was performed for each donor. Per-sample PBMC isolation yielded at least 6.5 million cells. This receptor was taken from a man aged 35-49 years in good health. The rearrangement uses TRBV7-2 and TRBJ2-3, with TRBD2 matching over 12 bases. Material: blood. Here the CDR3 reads CASSHLAGGPDTQYF. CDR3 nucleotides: TGTGCCAGCAGCCACCTAGCGGGAGGGCCAGATACGCAGTATTTT.